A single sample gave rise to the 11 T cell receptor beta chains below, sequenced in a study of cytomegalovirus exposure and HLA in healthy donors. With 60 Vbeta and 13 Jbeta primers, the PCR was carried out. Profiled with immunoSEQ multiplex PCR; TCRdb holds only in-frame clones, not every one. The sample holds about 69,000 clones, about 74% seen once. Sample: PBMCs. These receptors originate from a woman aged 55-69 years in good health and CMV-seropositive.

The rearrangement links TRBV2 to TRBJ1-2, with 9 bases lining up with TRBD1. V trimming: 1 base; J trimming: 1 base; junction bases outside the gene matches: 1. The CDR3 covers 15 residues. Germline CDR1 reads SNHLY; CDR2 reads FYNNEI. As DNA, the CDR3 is TGTGCCAGCAGTGAAGACAGGGGGCTTAACTATGGCTACACCTTC. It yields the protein CASSEDRGLNYGYTF.

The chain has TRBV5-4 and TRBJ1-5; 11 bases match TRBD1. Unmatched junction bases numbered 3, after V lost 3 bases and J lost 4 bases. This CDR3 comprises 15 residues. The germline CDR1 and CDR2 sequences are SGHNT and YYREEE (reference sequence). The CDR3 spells CASSWDRGNNQPQHF. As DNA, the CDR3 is TGTGCCAGCAGCTGGGACAGGGGGAATAATCAGCCCCAGCATTTT.

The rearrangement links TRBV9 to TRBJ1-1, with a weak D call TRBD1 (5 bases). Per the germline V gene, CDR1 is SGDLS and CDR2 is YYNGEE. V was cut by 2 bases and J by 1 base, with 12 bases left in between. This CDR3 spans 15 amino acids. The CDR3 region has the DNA TGTGCCAGCAGCGTCTCTTGGGGCCGGAACACTGAAGCTTTCTTT. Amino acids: CASSVSWGRNTEAFF.

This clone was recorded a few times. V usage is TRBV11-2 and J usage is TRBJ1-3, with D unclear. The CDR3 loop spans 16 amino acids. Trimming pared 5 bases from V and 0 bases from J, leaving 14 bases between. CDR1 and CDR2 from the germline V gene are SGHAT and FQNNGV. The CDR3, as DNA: TGTGCCAGCAGCCCAAACCTCCGGAGCTCTGGAAACACCATATATTTT. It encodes CASSPNLRSSGNTIYF.

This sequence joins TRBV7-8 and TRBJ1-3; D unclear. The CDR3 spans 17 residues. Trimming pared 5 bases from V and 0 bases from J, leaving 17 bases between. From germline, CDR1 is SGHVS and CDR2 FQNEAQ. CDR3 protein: CASSPEHLQSSGNTIYF. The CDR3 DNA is TGTGCCAGCAGCCCGGAACACTTACAGAGCTCTGGAAACACCATATATTTT.

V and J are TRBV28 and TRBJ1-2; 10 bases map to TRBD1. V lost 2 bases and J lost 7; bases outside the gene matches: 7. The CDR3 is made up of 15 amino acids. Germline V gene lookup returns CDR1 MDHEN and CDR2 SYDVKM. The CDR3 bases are TGTGCCAGCAGTTTAGTAGACAGGGGGCTGGGTGGCTACACCTTC. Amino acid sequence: CASSLVDRGLGGYTF.

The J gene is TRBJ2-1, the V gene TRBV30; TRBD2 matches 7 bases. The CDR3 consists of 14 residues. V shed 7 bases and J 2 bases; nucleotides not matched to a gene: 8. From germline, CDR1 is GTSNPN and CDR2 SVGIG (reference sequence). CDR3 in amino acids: CASQTSFAYNEQFF. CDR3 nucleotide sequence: TGTGCCTCCCAGACTAGCTTTGCCTACAATGAGCAGTTCTTC.

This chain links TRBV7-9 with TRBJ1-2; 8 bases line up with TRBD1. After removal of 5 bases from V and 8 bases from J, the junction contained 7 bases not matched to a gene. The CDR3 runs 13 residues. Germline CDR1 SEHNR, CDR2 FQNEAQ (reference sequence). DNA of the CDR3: TGTGCCAGCAGCAAGACAGGGGCCCACGGCTACACCTTC. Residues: CASSKTGAHGYTF.

Here the CDR3 reads CASSVEHNTGELFF. CDR3 bases: TGTGCCAGCAGCGTAGAGCACAACACCGGGGAGCTGTTTTTT. The gene calls are TRBV9 and TRBJ2-2, with D uncertain. The V gene lost 0 bases and the J gene lost 2 bases, with 5 bases spanning the gap. The germline CDR1 and CDR2 sequences are SGDLS and YYNGEE. The CDR3 is made up of 14 amino acids.

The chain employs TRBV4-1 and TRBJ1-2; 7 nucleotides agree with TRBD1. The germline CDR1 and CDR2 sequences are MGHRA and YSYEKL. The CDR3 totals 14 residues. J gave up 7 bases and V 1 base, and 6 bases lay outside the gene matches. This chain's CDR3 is CASSQGQGYRGYTF. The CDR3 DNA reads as TGCGCCAGCAGCCAAGGACAGGGCTATCGTGGCTACACCTTC.

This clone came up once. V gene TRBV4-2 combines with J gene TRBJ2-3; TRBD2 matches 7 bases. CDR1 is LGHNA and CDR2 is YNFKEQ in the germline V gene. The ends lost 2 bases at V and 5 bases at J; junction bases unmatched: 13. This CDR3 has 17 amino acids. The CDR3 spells CASSQLNLAGVKDTQYF. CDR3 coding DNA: TGTGCCAGCAGCCAACTGAACCTCGCGGGAGTTAAAGATACGCAGTATTTT.